Below, 9 T cell receptor beta chains from the same sample are listed, as sequenced in a study of T cells after yellow fever vaccination. TCRdb re-derived calls from the 5' RACE reads in MiXCR, one entry per CDR3 protein. The data contain hundreds of thousands of distinct CDR3 sequences, 9% to 15% of them seen just once; the ten biggest clones take up about 15%. Sample: PBMCs, taken on the day of the yellow fever booster vaccination. The receptor set was obtained from a man aged 25 to 40 who received the YFV17D yellow fever vaccine.

This clonotype was detected a few times. The rearrangement uses TRBV9 and TRBJ1-1, with D tentatively TRBD1 (5 bases). Trimming cost V 0 bases and J 1 base, with 7 bases left between them. The CDR3 is 14 amino acids. Germline CDR1 SGDLS, CDR2 YYNGEE. CDR3 protein: CASSVVGENTEAFF. The CDR3 nucleotides read TGTGCCAGCAGCGTAGTGGGGGAGAACACTGAAGCTTTCTTT.

This clonotype occurred many times. V and J are TRBV12-3 or TRBV12-4 and TRBJ1-2, with D perhaps matching TRBD1 (6 bases). V was clipped by 3 bases and J by 8 bases, with 16 bases between them. The length of the CDR3 is 14 residues. CDR3 protein: CASSFNGDKRGYTF. The CDR3, as DNA: TGTGCCAGCAGTTTCAACGGGGACAAACGAGGCTACACCTTC.

This clonotype occurred many times. This chain joins TRBV7-9 and TRBJ1-5, with D unclear. V gave up 6 bases and J gave up 2 bases, with 11 bases separating them. The germline gives CDR1 SEHNR, CDR2 FQNEAQ (reference sequence). The CDR3 sequence is 14 residues long. This CDR3 reads CASRITARNQPQHF. The CDR3, as DNA: TGTGCCAGCAGGATAACAGCTCGCAATCAGCCCCAGCATTTT.

This clonotype was recorded a few times. The chain couples TRBV29-1 to TRBJ1-1; 7 nucleotides agree with TRBD1. The CDR3 sequence is 14 residues long. The germline V gene encodes CDR1 SQVTM and CDR2 ANQGSEA. Trimming took 5 bases from V and 0 from J; bases not matched to a gene: 6. The CDR3 sequence is CSVQRTGLNTEAFF. The CDR3 DNA reads TGCAGCGTTCAGCGGACAGGACTGAACACTGAAGCTTTCTTT.

This clonotype showed up just a few times. A single base separates this from a much larger clone, so it may be a read error. The CDR3 does not close with the conserved phenylalanine or tryptophan, likely indicating a read error. The genes are TRBV4-3 and TRBJ2-3; 11 bases agree with TRBD1. J lost 2 bases, V lost 0 bases, and 4 bases had no gene match. The CDR3 spans 17 residues. Per germline, CDR1 LGHNA and CDR2 YSLEER. Here the CDR3 reads CASSQDWDRGTTDTQYL. The CDR3 coding sequence is TGCGCCAGCAGCCAAGATTGGGACAGGGGGACCACAGATACGCAGTATTTG.

The rearrangement uses TRBV20-1 and TRBJ1-4, with 9 bases identical to TRBD1. Trimming at V came to 3 bases and at J to 8 bases, leaving 1 base not matched to a gene. Germline V lookup: CDR1 DFQATT, CDR2 SNEGSKA (reference sequence). CDR3 length equals 12 residues. CDR3 nucleotide sequence: TGCAGTGCTAGCGACAGGGGGGAAAAACTGTTTTTT. Protein: CSASDRGEKLFF.

V and J are TRBV18 and TRBJ2-2; 7 nucleotides line up with TRBD2. With V trimmed by 4 bases and J by 3 bases, 11 bases remained unmatched. Germline CDR1 KGHSH, CDR2 LQKENI. The CDR3 totals 17 residues. The CDR3 here is CASSQDGGRAYTGELFF. CDR3 DNA: TGTGCCAGCTCACAGGATGGCGGGAGAGCGTACACCGGGGAGCTGTTTTTT. Together with reference TRBV18 and TRBJ2-2, the CDR3 gives the full variable domain: NAGVMQNPRHLVRRRGQEARLRCSPMKGHSHVYWYRQLPEEGLKFMVYLQKENIIDESGMPKERFSAEFPKEGPSILRIQQVVRGDSAAYFCASSQDGGRAYTGELFFGEGSRLTVL.

This clonotype was recorded at least ten times. An end of the junction does not agree with germline; a read error may underlie this. This chain connects TRBV5-1 to TRBJ2-5; 7 bases are a match to TRBD1. Germline V CDR1 and CDR2: SGHRS, YFSETQ. This CDR3 contains 13 residues. The CDR3 is CASSTGQQETQYF. Written as DNA, the CDR3 is TGTGCCAGCAGCACGGGACAGCAAGAGACCCAGTACTTC. The full variable domain, completed using reference TRBV5-1 and TRBJ2-5, is KAGVTQTPRYLIKTRGQQVTLSCSPISGHRSVSWYQQTPGQGLQFLFEYFSETQRNKGNFPGRFSGRQFSNSRSEMNVSTLELGDSALYLCASSTGQQETQYFGPGTRLLVL.

In DNA, the CDR3 is TGTGCCAGCAGTCCCCGGGTGGTA. Its protein product is CASSPRVV. V and J are TRBV27 and TRBJ2-7; D ambiguous. This CDR3 is built from 8 residues. Germline V CDR1 and CDR2: MNHEY, SMNVEV (reference sequence).